These 24 T cell receptor beta chains share one sample of origin, sequenced in a study of cytomegalovirus exposure and HLA in healthy donors. The PCR contained 60 Vbeta and 13 Jbeta primers. Repertoires were generated with immunoSEQ multiplex PCR, while TCRdb's copy carries only in-frame clones and drops some. The sample totals 200,000 to 250,000 clones. Sequenced: PBMCs. The receptors were gathered from a woman in her twenties or thirties in good health and CMV-seropositive.

The genes are TRBV27 and TRBJ1-5; 8 positions agree with TRBD1. This CDR3 is 17 amino acids long. The V gene's germline CDR1 is MNHEY and CDR2 SMNVEV (reference sequence). The trim removed 4 bases at V and 3 bases at J, leaving 11 bases unmatched. The CDR3 loop reads CASSSGGTRFYNQPQHF. For the CDR3, the DNA is TGTGCCAGCAGTTCAGGGGGCACTCGGTTTTACAATCAGCCCCAGCATTTT.

The chain recombines TRBV4-1 with TRBJ1-2; D possibly corresponds to TRBD1 (5 bases). Germline CDR1 MGHRA, CDR2 YSYEKL. The ends were cut back, 1 base at V and 0 bases at J, with 9 bases in the middle. The CDR3 is made up of 15 amino acids. The DNA of the CDR3 is TGCGCCAGCAGCCAAGGGGGCGGCGCTAACTATGGCTACACCTTC. Amino acid sequence: CASSQGGGANYGYTF.

The chain uses TRBV7-2 and TRBJ2-6; D is unresolved. Germline CDR1 SGHTA, CDR2 FQGNSA. CDR3 length equals 15 residues. V shed 4 bases and J shed 0 bases, with 7 bases lying between them. The CDR3 region has the DNA TGTGCCAGCAGCTCGACAAGCTCTGGGGCCAACGTCCTGACTTTC. It codes for CASSSTSSGANVLTF.

Turning to this clone: At one end, the junction sequence differs from germline, possibly due to a read error. The V call is TRBV6-1, the J call TRBJ1-5; tentative D call: TRBD1 (5 bases). The CDR3 consists of 13 residues. From germline, CDR1 is MNHNS and CDR2 SASEGT. The CDR3 region has the DNA TGTGCCATCAGTGAGGGGCAGTCGCAGCCCCAGCATTTT. This encodes CAISEGQSQPQHF.

V gene TRBV30 combines with J gene TRBJ1-2; TRBD1 aligns across 10 bases. The V segment lost 3 bases and the J segment 5 bases; nucleotides outside the gene matches: 3. CDR3 length: 13 amino acids. From germline, CDR1 is GTSNPN and CDR2 SVGIG (reference sequence). CDR3 bases: TGTGCCTGGAGAGGGACAGGGGATTATGGCTACACCTTC. It specifies CAWRGTGDYGYTF.

The chain combines TRBV6-6 with TRBJ2-7, with 11 bases matching TRBD1. Germline V gene lookup returns CDR1 MNHNY and CDR2 SVGAGI (reference sequence). This CDR3 spans 14 amino acids. The ends lost 6 bases at V and 2 bases at J; junction bases unmatched: 3. CDR3 sequence: CASRGQGGTYEQYF. The CDR3 DNA follows: TGTGCCAGCAGGGGACAGGGGGGTACCTACGAGCAGTACTTC.

The chain combines TRBV7-2 with TRBJ2-1, with 7 bases aligning to TRBD1. This CDR3 region has 15 residues. Germline lookup yields CDR1 SGHTA and CDR2 FQGNSA. Trimming at V came to 1 base and at J to 9 bases, leaving 9 bases not matched to a gene. CDR3 nucleotides: TGTGCCAGCAGCTTAGGAAGACAGGGCTTCGGTGAGCAGTTCTTC. Protein sequence: CASSLGRQGFGEQFF.

The chain links TRBV28 to TRBJ2-2; D may be TRBD1 (6 bases). The CDR3 sequence is 14 residues long. From germline, CDR1 is MDHEN and CDR2 SYDVKM. Trimming pared 2 bases from V and 13 bases from J, leaving 17 bases between. The CDR3: CASSLGGTTGGLFF. DNA for the CDR3: TGTGCCAGCAGTTTAGGTGGGACAACTGGAGGGCTGTTTTTT.

The rearrangement uses TRBV7-2 and TRBJ1-3; TRBD1 matches at 9 bases. The V gene end was trimmed by 3 bases and the J gene end by 4 bases; junction bases not matched to a gene: 13. The CDR3 contains 18 residues. Per germline, CDR1 SGHTA and CDR2 FQGNSA. The CDR3: CASSLRSPGQGLGNTIYF. CDR3 sequence (DNA): TGTGCCAGCAGCTTGAGATCACCGGGACAGGGTCTGGGAAACACCATATATTTT. The variable domain in full, completed from reference TRBV7-2 and TRBJ1-3, reads GAGVSQSPSNKVTEKGKDVELRCDPISGHTALYWYRQSLGQGLEFLIYFQGNSAPDKSGLPSDRFSAERTGGSVSTLTIQRTQQEDSAVYLCASSLRSPGQGLGNTIYFGEGSWLTVV.

The CDR3 DNA sequence: TGTGCCAGCAGCTTAATCTCCTACAAGGGCCGGGGCTCTGGGGCCAACGTCCTGACTTTC. Its translation is CASSLISYKGRGSGANVLTF. V usage is TRBV4-2 and J usage is TRBJ2-6, with a tentative D call TRBD2 (5 bases). The CDR3 consists of 20 residues. CDR1 and CDR2 (germline): LGHNA, YNFKEQ. V lost 5 bases and J 0 bases, leaving 23 bases between the germline ends.

The CDR3 loop is CASSLALSAQETQYF. The DNA for the CDR3 is TGCGCCAGCAGCTTGGCCTTGTCAGCGCAAGAGACCCAGTACTTC. The J gene is TRBJ2-5, the V gene TRBV5-1, with no clear D. The germline V gene has CDR1 SGHRS and CDR2 YFSETQ. Deletions cut 0 bases from V and 2 bases from J, with 11 bases between. This CDR3 contains 15 residues.

The genes are TRBV27 and TRBJ1-2; 8 bases agree with TRBD1. The length of the CDR3 is 18 residues. The V and J ends lost 4 bases and 5 bases, in that order; junction bases with no gene match: 18. Germline CDR1 reads MNHEY; CDR2 reads SMNVEV (reference sequence). This CDR3 is CASSSLLKRGTGIYGYTF. The DNA for the CDR3 is TGTGCCAGCAGTTCGTTACTTAAACGCGGGACAGGTATATATGGCTACACCTTC.

The chain links TRBV19 to TRBJ1-2; D gene unclear. This CDR3 comprises 12 residues. The V gene lost 7 bases and the J gene lost 4 bases, with 10 bases spanning the gap. Germline V gene lookup returns CDR1 LNHDA and CDR2 SQIVND (reference sequence). The CDR3 region has the DNA TGTGCCAGTAAGGAGGGTTTCTATGGCTACACCTTC. Its protein is CASKEGFYGYTF.

The CDR3 protein is CSVEDPLQGLEAFF. CDR3 DNA: TGCAGCGTTGAAGATCCCCTCCAGGGCCTCGAAGCTTTCTTT. The chain uses TRBV29-1 and TRBJ1-1, with D possibly matching TRBD1 (5 bases). Trimming cost V 0 bases and J 8 bases, with 16 bases left between them. The germline V gene has CDR1 SQVTM and CDR2 ANQGSEA. The CDR3 runs 14 residues.

This chain connects TRBV14 to TRBJ2-1, with unresolved D. The CDR3 is 14 amino acids. The V and J ends lost 4 bases and 0 bases respectively, with 7 bases between them. CDR1 SGHDN and CDR2 FVKESK come from the germline V gene. In DNA form, the CDR3 reads TGTGCCAGCAGCCCATTCAGCTCCTACAATGAGCAGTTCTTC. Translated: CASSPFSSYNEQFF.

The chain combines TRBV5-1 with TRBJ2-5, with 7 bases aligning to TRBD2. V shed 7 bases and J 3 bases; nucleotides not matched to a gene: 6. CDR1 and CDR2 (germline): SGHRS, YFSETQ. The CDR3 runs 13 residues. CDR3 loop: CASWEGLEETQYF. CDR3 nucleotide sequence: TGCGCCAGCTGGGAGGGGCTTGAAGAGACCCAGTACTTC.

The genes are TRBV28 and TRBJ1-4; D gene ambiguous. This CDR3 is 16 amino acids long. The V end lost 8 bases, the J end lost 0 bases, and 16 bases lay between the germline ends. Looked up from germline, CDR1 is MDHEN and CDR2 is SYDVKM. The CDR3 protein is CASLKPSRATNEKLFF. For the CDR3, the DNA is TGTGCCAGCCTGAAACCCAGTCGTGCAACTAATGAAAAACTGTTTTTT. The full variable domain, with the rest looked up from reference TRBV28 and TRBJ1-4, is DVKVTQSSRYLVKRTGEKVFLECVQDMDHENMFWYRQDPGLGLRLIYFSYDVKMKEKGDIPEGYSVSREKKERFSLILESASTNQTSMYLCASLKPSRATNEKLFFGSGTQLSVL.

DNA of the CDR3: TGTGCCAGCAGCCGCCGGAGCAATGAGCAGTTCTTC. Translation: CASSRRSNEQFF. The gene calls are TRBV28 and TRBJ2-1, with D unclear. The CDR3 totals 12 residues. V was pared by 6 bases and J by 6 bases, with 9 bases between. Germline V gene data show CDR1 as MDHEN and CDR2 as SYDVKM.

The rearrangement joins TRBV14 to TRBJ2-6, with 10 bases fitting TRBD1. CDR1 is SGHDN and CDR2 is FVKESK in the germline V gene. This CDR3 comprises 19 residues. Germline trimming cut 3 bases from V and 0 bases from J; bases unmatched to any gene: 8. The CDR3 DNA reads TGTGCCAGCAGCCACAGGGGACAGGGGCTCCACTCTGGGGCCAACGTCCTGACTTTC. It translates to CASSHRGQGLHSGANVLTF.

The chain carries TRBV11-3 and TRBJ2-3; 8 bases fit TRBD2. With 1 base clipped from V and 4 bases from J, the junction kept 10 bases outside the gene matches. Looked up from germline, CDR1 is SGHNT and CDR2 is YENEEA. The CDR3 extends over 17 amino acids. The CDR3 reads CASSLGLTSESADTQYF. DNA for the CDR3: TGTGCCAGCAGCTTAGGCCTGACTAGCGAATCGGCAGATACGCAGTATTTT.

Here the CDR3 reads CASSMGQGDGYTF. The CDR3 nucleotides read TGTGCCAGTAGTATGGGACAGGGGGATGGCTACACCTTC. The V and J genes are TRBV19 and TRBJ1-2; 11 bases line up with TRBD1. CDR1 LNHDA and CDR2 SQIVND come from the germline V gene (reference sequence). This CDR3 is 13 amino acids long. The junction had 0 bases not matched to a gene; V was cut back by 3 bases and J by 6 bases.

The V call is TRBV18, the J call TRBJ1-1, with no clear D. Germline V lookup: CDR1 KGHSH, CDR2 LQKENI. The CDR3 covers 15 residues. Trimming took off 0 bases at V and 3 bases at J, with 11 bases between the two ends. The CDR3 DNA reads TGTGCCAGCTCACCACCGTCCAGCGGGGACACTGAAGCTTTCTTT. Its protein product is CASSPPSSGDTEAFF. The full variable domain, completed using reference TRBV18 and TRBJ1-1, is NAGVMQNPRHLVRRRGQEARLRCSPMKGHSHVYWYRQLPEEGLKFMVYLQKENIIDESGMPKERFSAEFPKEGPSILRIQQVVRGDSAAYFCASSPPSSGDTEAFFGQGTRLTVV.

The chain uses TRBV19 and TRBJ1-6; 8 bases are a match to TRBD1. Per germline, CDR1 LNHDA and CDR2 SQIVND (reference sequence). V lost 8 bases, J lost 3 bases, and 3 bases stayed unmatched. The CDR3 runs to 14 residues. The CDR3 DNA sequence: TGTGCCAGTCGCACAGGGGGCTATAATTCACCCCTCCACTTT. It translates to CASRTGGYNSPLHF. Full variable domain (outside the CDR3, taken from reference TRBV19 and TRBJ1-6): DGGITQSPKYLFRKEGQNVTLSCEQNLNHDAMYWYRQDPGQGLRLIYYSQIVNDFQKGDIAEGYSVSREKKESFPLTVTSAQKNPTAFYLCASRTGGYNSPLHFGNGTRLTVT.

The chain joins TRBV6-1 to TRBJ2-7; 7 nucleotides match TRBD1. Trimming removed 4 bases from V and 2 bases from J; junction bases left unmatched: 5. The germline V gene has CDR1 MNHNS and CDR2 SASEGT. The CDR3 runs to 14 residues. The CDR3 DNA is TGTGCCAGCAGTGCGAGTCAGGGGGCCTACGAGCAGTACTTC. This translates into CASSASQGAYEQYF.